These 32 T cell receptor beta chains share one sample of origin, sequenced in a study of post-analysis software for immune sequencing data. Libraries were made from TCR beta cDNA, and they carried unique molecular identifiers. TCRdb passed the PCR reads through MiXCR, listing each CDR3 protein once. The sample has roughly 410,000 distinct CDR3 sequences, approximately 33% seen once. These receptors have no known antigen. Overall study results and limits: In patients, TRBV5-6, TRBV5-1 and TRBV20-1 belonged to five or six TRBV segments found more frequently than in controls.

The specimen was blood. All receptors derive from a girl between 10 and 17 years old with multiple sclerosis.

For this clonotype: The junction shows a germline mismatch at one end, possibly a read error. The rearrangement uses TRBV7-2 and TRBJ2-1; the match to TRBD2 covers 9 bases. This CDR3 is built from 15 residues. Germline CDR1 reads SGHTA; CDR2 reads FQGNSA. CDR3 sequence (DNA): TGTGCCGGCAGCCCAGGGACTAGCCGGGCCAATGAGCAGTTCTTC. Its translation is CAGSPGTSRANEQFF.

The V and J genes are TRBV6-2 or TRBV6-3 and TRBJ1-5; D perhaps matches TRBD1 (6 bases). Deletions cut 6 bases from V and 7 bases from J, with 16 bases between. Germline loops: CDR1 MNHEY, CDR2 SVGEGT. The CDR3 runs to 14 residues. The CDR3 coding sequence is TGTGCCAGCAGCTTGTCAGGGGCAAGGCAGCCCCAGCATTTT. Translated: CASSLSGARQPQHF.

This chain links TRBV5-1 with TRBJ2-3, with 8 bases identical to TRBD2. The CDR3 is made up of 19 amino acids. Germline loops: CDR1 SGHRS, CDR2 YFSETQ. J was trimmed by 2 bases and V by 6 bases; bases with no gene match: 20. This CDR3 is CASTLGERGLPRDTDTQYF. The DNA for the CDR3 is TGCGCCAGCACCCTTGGGGAGCGGGGGCTACCCCGGGACACAGATACGCAGTATTTT.

V and J are TRBV20-1 and TRBJ2-3; 8 bases line up with TRBD2. Germline V CDR1 and CDR2: DFQATT, SNEGSKA (reference sequence). The CDR3 has 17 amino acids. Trimming cost V 4 bases and J 4 bases; bases outside gene matches: 16. As DNA, the CDR3 is TGCAGTGCTAATTCTTGGCGGGGGGATCCGAGGCCAGATACGCAGTATTTT. Its translation is CSANSWRGDPRPDTQYF.

The chain couples TRBV29-1 to TRBJ2-7; D is possibly TRBD1 (5 bases). This CDR3 has 13 amino acids. V lost 5 bases, J lost 3 bases, and 14 bases lay in between. Germline CDR1 is SQVTM and CDR2 is ANQGSEA. Written as DNA, the CDR3 is TGCAGCGTTATCGTCGCAGGGTGCTACGAGCAGTACTTC. It is translated as CSVIVAGCYEQYF.

This clonotype has more than one count but fewer than ten. J is TRBJ2-5 and V is TRBV12-3 or TRBV12-4, with 9 bases matching TRBD1. The J call may be incorrect, as the DNA end agrees better with TRBJ2-7. This CDR3 region has 14 residues. The CDR3 coding sequence is TGTGCCAGCAGTCCTAACGGACAGGGGAACGAGCAGTACTTC. It yields the protein CASSPNGQGNEQYF.

V usage is TRBV2 and J usage is TRBJ2-1, with D unresolved. CDR3 length equals 13 residues. Germline loops: CDR1 SNHLY, CDR2 FYNNEI. The V end lost 3 bases, the J end lost 9 bases, and 12 bases lay between the germline ends. The DNA of the CDR3 is TGTGCCAGCAGTGACACGAACCCTAGTGAGCAGTTCTTC. Translated, it gives CASSDTNPSEQFF.

In its sample, this clonotype was seen a few times. The rearrangement links TRBV20-1 to TRBJ1-2; D may be TRBD1 (5 bases). V was shortened by 3 bases and J by 2 bases, with 19 bases between the two germline ends. Germline-derived CDR1 and CDR2 are DFQATT and SNEGSKA (reference sequence). There are 16 residues in the CDR3. The CDR3 sequence: CSASESGAKLNYGYTF. The CDR3 coding sequence is TGCAGTGCTAGCGAAAGCGGGGCCAAACTCAACTATGGCTACACCTTC.

This clonotype was observed a few times. The gene calls are TRBV12-3 or TRBV12-4 and TRBJ1-1, with 8 bases that match TRBD1. J gave up 5 bases and V 6 bases, and 8 bases lay outside the gene matches. This CDR3 is built from 14 residues. CDR3 loop: CASSRQGPLTEAFF. The CDR3 nucleotides are TGTGCCAGCAGCCGACAGGGGCCATTGACTGAAGCTTTCTTT.

The genes are TRBV12-3 or TRBV12-4 and TRBJ2-3; TRBD2 might be the D (6 bases). CDR3 length equals 14 residues. Trimming shortened V by 4 bases and J by 4 bases, and 12 bases separated the two germline ends. This CDR3 is CASSWPRRADTQYF. The CDR3 DNA sequence: TGTGCCAGCAGTTGGCCGCGGAGGGCAGATACGCAGTATTTT.

Regarding this clonotype: Mismatch with germline at one junction end may stem from a read error. This sequence joins TRBV5-1 and TRBJ2-7; 8 nucleotides line up with TRBD1. Per the germline V gene, CDR1 is SGHRS and CDR2 is YFSETQ. The CDR3 sequence is 15 residues long. CDR3 DNA sequence: TGCGCCGGCAGCGCAGGGGGCGCGGTCGGGGACGAGCAGTACTTC. Its protein is CAGSAGGAVGDEQYF.

This chain connects TRBV5-1 to TRBJ1-2; TRBD1 agrees at 9 bases. Germline V gene sequence: CDR1 SGHRS, CDR2 YFSETQ. V lost 2 bases to trimming and J lost 1 base; unmatched junction nucleotides: 6. The CDR3 is 16 residues long. The CDR3 sequence: CASSLDGTGLNYGYTF. CDR3 nucleotide sequence: TGCGCCAGCAGCTTAGATGGGACAGGGCTTAACTATGGCTACACCTTC.

Here the CDR3 DNA reads TGTGCCAGCAGCTTAAGCGCGGACATCCGAAGGTATGGCTACACCTTC. Its translation is CASSLSADIRRYGYTF. The chain carries TRBV7-2 and TRBJ1-2; D may be TRBD1 (5 bases). The germline V gene has CDR1 SGHTA and CDR2 FQGNSA. V shed 2 bases and J shed 5 bases, with 18 bases lying between them. The CDR3 runs 16 residues.

This clonotype was picked up a small number of times. The rearrangement links TRBV14 to TRBJ2-3; D call uncertain. Germline values: CDR1 SGHDN, CDR2 FVKESK. There are 17 residues in the CDR3. The V gene lost 3 bases and the J gene lost 5 bases, with 21 bases spanning the gap. In DNA form, the CDR3 reads TGTGCCAGCAGCCATGAGGTTCCTCTTACGACCCGAGATACGCAGTATTTT. It is translated as CASSHEVPLTTRDTQYF.

This sequence joins TRBV12-3 or TRBV12-4 and TRBJ2-1; D gene uncertain. The CDR3 contains 14 residues. V was shortened by 2 bases and J by 6 bases, with 11 bases between the two germline ends. This chain's CDR3 is CASSLTITGNEQFF. DNA for the CDR3: TGTGCCAGCAGTTTAACAATAACGGGCAATGAGCAGTTCTTC.

CDR3 sequence (DNA): TGTGCCAGCAGTTACTCGGGCGGGAGACCCTACGAGCAGTACTTC. Translating it yields CASSYSGGRPYEQYF. The chain recombines TRBV6-5 with TRBJ2-7; 7 bases fit TRBD2. The V gene end was trimmed by 0 bases and the J gene end by 2 bases; junction bases not matched to a gene: 4. CDR1 and CDR2 from the germline V gene are MNHEY and SVGAGI. The CDR3 is made up of 15 amino acids.

J is TRBJ1-6 and V is TRBV27; the D is unclear. The CDR3 contains 13 residues. The V and J ends lost 4 bases and 9 bases respectively, with 10 bases between them. Germline V gene sequence: CDR1 MNHEY, CDR2 SMNVEV (reference sequence). DNA of the CDR3: TGTGCCAGCAGTTCCCGGGAGGCTTCACCCCTCCACTTT. It yields the protein CASSSREASPLHF.

The gene calls are TRBV5-6 and TRBJ1-1, with a possible D match to TRBD1 (5 bases). Germline-derived CDR1 and CDR2 are SGHDT and YYEEEE. The ends were cut back, 2 bases at V and 3 bases at J, with 14 bases in the middle. The CDR3 runs to 15 residues. CDR3 residues: CASSFGPLGDTEAFF. CDR3 DNA sequence: TGTGCCAGCAGCTTCGGGCCCCTGGGGGACACTGAAGCTTTCTTT.

The CDR3 DNA reads TGTGCCAGCAGTCCCGACAGGGTTTACTACGAGCAGTACTTC. Its translation: CASSPDRVYYEQYF. V is TRBV12-3 or TRBV12-4 and J is TRBJ2-7, with TRBD1 identical over 7 bases. J gave up 3 bases and V 5 bases, and 7 bases lay outside the gene matches. The CDR3 sequence is 14 residues long.

V is TRBV28 and J is TRBJ2-7; perhaps TRBD1 as D (6 bases). The CDR3 is 13 residues long. V was clipped by 10 bases and J by 3 bases, with 16 bases between them. The germline V gene encodes CDR1 MDHEN and CDR2 SYDVKM. CDR3 in DNA: TGTGCCACCCGGTGGGGGACACTCTACGAGCAGTACTTC. Translating it yields CATRWGTLYEQYF.

This chain uses TRBV6-6 with TRBJ1-5, with 9 bases matching TRBD1. V dropped 5 bases and J dropped 8; count of bases not matched to a gene: 7. The CDR3 is made up of 14 amino acids. CDR1 and CDR2 from the germline V gene are MNHNY and SVGAGI (reference sequence). The CDR3 DNA reads TGTGCCAGCAGTCCAACAGGGGGCGCGGAGCCCCAGCATTTT. This sequence encodes CASSPTGGAEPQHF.

The V gene is TRBV7-9, the J gene TRBJ2-3; 7 bases line up with TRBD2. There are 16 residues in the CDR3. CDR1 and CDR2 from the germline V gene are SEHNR and FQNEAQ (reference sequence). Losses at the gene ends were 4 bases for V and 0 bases for J; bases not matched to a gene: 7. CDR3 region: CASSSIAGRSTDTQYF. CDR3 in DNA: TGTGCCAGCAGCTCTATAGCGGGCCGGAGCACAGATACGCAGTATTTT.

This chain links TRBV20-1 with TRBJ1-1; weak D call: TRBD1 (5 bases). The V and J ends lost 1 base and 4 bases respectively, with 7 bases between them. Germline V gene data show CDR1 as DFQATT and CDR2 as SNEGSKA (reference sequence). This CDR3 comprises 12 residues. For the CDR3, the DNA is TGCAGTGCTAGAGGGAGGGGCACTGAAGCTTTCTTT. This translates into CSARGRGTEAFF.

The chain has TRBV10-3 and TRBJ2-7, with 9 bases aligning to TRBD2. This CDR3 comprises 14 residues. Germline CDR1 and CDR2: ENHRY and SYGVKD. Trimming took 5 bases from V and 5 from J; bases not matched to a gene: 7. The CDR3, as DNA: TGTGCCATCAGTAAAGAACGCGGGGGGGACGAGCAGTACTTC. Translated: CAISKERGGDEQYF.

This chain links TRBV7-8 with TRBJ1-1; possible D gene TRBD1, 5 bases. Germline CDR1 is SGHVS and CDR2 is FQNEAQ. Deletions cut 2 bases from V and 4 bases from J, with 14 bases between. The CDR3 loop spans 15 amino acids. The CDR3 protein is CASSLNQGIGTEAFF. CDR3 in DNA: TGTGCCAGCAGCTTAAATCAGGGAATAGGCACTGAAGCTTTCTTT.

This clonotype showed up just a few times. This sequence joins TRBV11-2 and TRBJ1-1, with a weak D call TRBD1 (5 bases). CDR3 size: 13 residues. V dropped 2 bases and J dropped 4 bases, with 8 bases sitting between them. Germline CDR1 and CDR2: SGHAT and FQNNGV. The CDR3 DNA reads as TGTGCCAGCAGCTTAATTCAGGGCACTGAAGCTTTCTTT. Protein product: CASSLIQGTEAFF.

This clonotype showed up just a few times. The rearrangement uses TRBV7-2 and TRBJ1-6, with D possibly TRBD1 on 5 matching bases. The CDR3 extends over 15 amino acids. V was pared by 5 bases and J by 4 bases, with 12 bases between. In germline, CDR1 is SGHTA, CDR2 FQGNSA. The CDR3 reads CASSVRGQYNSPLHF. CDR3 in DNA: TGTGCCAGCAGCGTTAGGGGCCAGTATAATTCACCCCTCCACTTT.

V and J are TRBV28 and TRBJ2-3; 9 bases are a match to TRBD1. J gave up 5 bases and V 6 bases, and 9 bases lay outside the gene matches. This CDR3 region has 15 residues. Germline values: CDR1 MDHEN, CDR2 SYDVKM. Here the CDR3 DNA reads TGTGCCAGCAGCAAGACAGGGGGGACACGAGATACGCAGTATTTT. Encoded protein: CASSKTGGTRDTQYF. The whole variable domain, remainder taken from reference TRBV28 and TRBJ2-3, is DVKVTQSSRYLVKRTGEKVFLECVQDMDHENMFWYRQDPGLGLRLIYFSYDVKMKEKGDIPEGYSVSREKKERFSLILESASTNQTSMYLCASSKTGGTRDTQYFGPGTRLTVL.

The chain combines TRBV6-5 with TRBJ2-7; 7 bases fit TRBD1. Germline trimming cut 2 bases from V and 3 bases from J; bases unmatched to any gene: 7. The length of the CDR3 is 15 residues. CDR1 and CDR2 (germline): MNHEY, SVGAGI. This CDR3 is CASSYRTGFSYEQYF. CDR3 nucleotides: TGTGCCAGCAGTTACCGGACAGGATTCAGCTACGAGCAGTACTTC.

The chain couples TRBV6-5 to TRBJ1-1; 7 nucleotides agree with TRBD1. The CDR3 is made up of 19 amino acids. CDR1 MNHEY and CDR2 SVGAGI come from the germline V gene. After removal of 4 bases from V and 5 bases from J, the junction contained 22 bases not matched to a gene. CDR3 bases: TGTGCCAGCAGTTTCTTAACCAGAACAGGGGCAGGTGGAGGAACTGAAGCTTTCTTT. Encoded protein: CASSFLTRTGAGGGTEAFF.

On this clonotype: With only one base between it and a far larger clone, this is likely a read error. J is TRBJ2-4 and V is TRBV7-2; 7 bases line up with TRBD2. The V gene end was trimmed by 6 bases and the J gene end by 13 bases; junction bases not matched to a gene: 9. Germline-derived CDR1 and CDR2 are SGHTA and FQGNSA. The CDR3 spans 12 residues. This chain's CDR3 is CASSPGGYGQYF. The CDR3 coding sequence is TGTGCCAGCAGTCCGGGGGGTTACGGGCAGTACTTC.

This clonotype was seen a single time. The CDR3 region is CASSPTRTGIKETQYF. The CDR3, as DNA: TGTGCCAGCAGCCCCACCCGGACAGGGATAAAAGAGACCCAGTACTTC. This chain uses TRBV7-8 with TRBJ2-5; 8 bases agree with TRBD1. J lost 3 bases, V lost 5 bases, and 11 bases had no gene match. CDR3 length equals 16 residues. Germline values: CDR1 SGHVS, CDR2 FQNEAQ.